This T cell receptor (beta chain) was identified during a study of shared clonotypes between healthy human individuals. Assay: immunoSEQ multiplex PCR; the TCRdb copy retains only in-frame clones and omits some. Counted here are about 1.5 million clones, approximately 98% occurring once; the ten biggest clones make up about 0.42%. Germline CDR1 is SGHRS and CDR2 is YFSETQ. The CDR3 contains 14 residues. Trimming removed 6 bases at V and 6 bases at J, with 19 bases between. The sequence was obtained from a man aged 30 to 45 in good health. The chain recombines TRBV5-1 with TRBJ2-7, with a tentative D call TRBD2 (5 bases). What was sequenced was naive CD4+ T cells sorted from blood. Stated subset: CD45RA+ positively selected. The CDR3 DNA follows: TGCGCCAGCATCCCCATACCGGGAAGTGGCGAGCAGTACTTC. Amino acids: CASIPIPGSGEQYF.